This paragraph reports one T cell receptor (beta chain). Seattle cases were enrolled at active infection and followed longitudinally. The data were obtained in a study of blood T cell repertoires in COVID-19. Study-level background: The United States, Italy and Spain provided the acute and convalescent COVID-19 samples.

The assay was immunoSEQ multiplex PCR, and TCRdb's table has in-frame clones only and misses some. The sample consists of approximately 80,000 clones, about 85% of them appearing once. Germline loops: CDR1 MDHEN, CDR2 SYDVKM. This CDR3 spans 19 amino acids. V gave up 6 bases and J gave up 0 bases; unmatched junction bases: 17. Material: peripheral blood. The clonotype originates from a woman aged 80 or older with COVID-19, enrolled during active disease. The chain is built from TRBV28 and TRBJ1-2; 9 bases align to TRBD1. The CDR3: CASRTSTGGERTTNYGYTF. The CDR3 DNA follows: TGTGCCAGCAGGACTTCGACAGGGGGAGAAAGGACTACTAACTATGGCTACACCTTC.